These T cell receptor beta chains were read from a single sample in a study of blood T cells in healthy people across ages. TCRdb redid the calling of the 5' RACE reads with MiXCR, one entry per CDR3 protein. This sample has around 1.7 million distinct CDR3 sequences, with approximately 30% found just once. The sample taken for sequencing was blood. All receptors derive from a woman aged 30 to 39 in good health. Both conserved end residues are part of each CDR3. D genes are given only for firm matches. Not every row has a clone size; where given, it reads once, few, many or a size class.

clone_size	v_call	d_call	j_call	cdr3_nt	cdr3_aa
once	TRBV7-9	TRBD2	TRBJ2-1	TGTGCCAGCAGCTTCCGACTAACGGGAGGGCAGCATGAGCAGTTCTTC	CASSFRLTGGQHEQFF
few	TRBV3-1	.	TRBJ2-7	TGTGCCAGCAGTGGTTCGGTAGCGCCTACCTACGAGCAGTACTTC	CASSGSVAPTYEQYF
.	TRBV5-5	TRBD1	TRBJ1-5	TGTGCCAGCAGCTACGACAGGGTCCAGCAGCCCCAGCATTTT	CASSYDRVQQPQHF
many	TRBV5-1	.	TRBJ2-3	TGCGCCAGCAGGTCAGTGGGCAGCACAGATACGCAGTATTTT	CASRSVGSTDTQYF
.	TRBV25-1	TRBD1	TRBJ2-3	TGTGCCCAAACCGGGACAGGGACAGATACGCAGTATTTT	CAQTGTGTDTQYF
.	TRBV15	.	TRBJ2-1	TGTGCCACCAGCAGGGAGGGGGAGGTAGAGACCCAGTTCTTC	CATSREGEVETQFF
many	TRBV28	.	TRBJ2-1	TGTGCCAGCAGCCCATCTCGTATTGAGCAGTTCTTC	CASSPSRIEQFF
many	TRBV29-1	TRBD1	TRBJ2-5	TGCAGCGTTGAAGCTGCCCAATCGACAGGGAAAGAGACCCAGTACTTC	CSVEAAQSTGKETQYF
few	TRBV7-2	.	TRBJ2-7	TGTGCCAGCAGCCCTGCGACCAGGGGGGCCTACGAGCAGTACTTC	CASSPATRGAYEQYF
.	TRBV24-1	TRBD1	TRBJ2-2	TGTGCCACCAGTGATGGACAGGTGACCGGGGAGCTGTTTTTT	CATSDGQVTGELFF
.	TRBV19	TRBD1	TRBJ2-1	TGTGCCAGTAGCATAGGGGACAGGCGGAATGAGCAGTTCTTC	CASSIGDRRNEQFF
.	TRBV30	TRBD2	TRBJ2-1	TGTGCCTGGGATGGACTAGCGGGAGTTGATGAGCAGTTCTTC	CAWDGLAGVDEQFF
.	TRBV4-1	.	TRBJ1-1	TGCGCCAGCAGCCGAACGGATACAGGGAGGTCTGAAGCTTTCTTT	CASSRTDTGRSEAFF
many	TRBV15	TRBD1	TRBJ2-1	TGTGCCACCAGCGATGACAGGGGGCCAAATGAGCAGTTCTTC	CATSDDRGPNEQFF
many	TRBV7-8	.	TRBJ2-1	TGTGCCAGCAGCCTAGGAAGTGCCTCATACAATGAGCAGTTCTTC	CASSLGSASYNEQFF
few	TRBV7-9	.	TRBJ2-7	TGTGCCAGCAGCCCGAAGGAGGTCTACGAGCAGTACTTC	CASSPKEVYEQYF
.	TRBV3-1	.	TRBJ2-7	TGTGCCAGCAGCCAAGATTTACCAGGAATCAGAGACTTC	CASSQDLPGIRDF
once	TRBV11-2	.	TRBJ2-5	TGTGCCAGCAGCTTAGGCCCGGTGATAGCCTATGAGCAGTACTTC	CASSLGPVIAYEQYF
few	TRBV3-1	TRBD2	TRBJ2-7	TGTGCCAGCAGCCAGGCCCGGGGGGGCTACGAGCAGTACTTC	CASSQARGGYEQYF
many	TRBV7-6	TRBD2	TRBJ2-7	TGTGCCAGCAGCTTAGGGTCGAGCGGGAGACGAGAGCAGTACTTC	CASSLGSSGRREQYF
.	TRBV20-1	TRBD2	TRBJ2-3	TGCAGTGTTCTCCAGCGGGGGGGCCCAGATACGCAGTATTTT	CSVLQRGGPDTQYF
few	TRBV18	.	TRBJ2-7	TGTGCCAGCTCACCAGGTAGAGGGGGGAGCTCCTACGAGCAGTACTTC	CASSPGRGGSSYEQYF
few	TRBV12-3/TRBV12-4	TRBD1	TRBJ1-1	TGTGCCAGCAGTTTAGAGAGGACAGGGCGACCTTCTGAGGCTTTCTTT	CASSLERTGRPSEAFF
many	TRBV20-1	.	TRBJ1-1	TGCAGTGCTAGAGATCGGCGGGGGCTGAACACTGAAGCTTTCTTT	CSARDRRGLNTEAFF
few	TRBV7-6	.	TRBJ1-4	TGTGCCAGCAGCTCCAACAGAGGCTCCAATGAAAAACTGTTTTTT	CASSSNRGSNEKLFF
many	TRBV6-5	.	TRBJ2-1	TGTGCCAGCAGTTACTCGGGGGTCGATGAGCAGTTCTTC	CASSYSGVDEQFF
.	TRBV19	.	TRBJ2-2	TGTGCCAGTAGTATGGAGACAGGGAACACCGGGGAGCTGTTTTTT	CASSMETGNTGELFF
.	TRBV20-1	.	TRBJ2-7	TGCAGTGGGGGGCCAGGGCCCTACGAGCAGTACTTC	CSGGPGPYEQYF
.	TRBV12-3/TRBV12-4	TRBD2	TRBJ2-1	TGTGCCAGCAGTCCCCCGGGGACTAGCGGGTCCTACAATGAGCAGTTCTTC	CASSPPGTSGSYNEQFF
.	TRBV15	.	TRBJ2-3	TGTGCCACCAGCAGAGACCCTGCCGGGGCAGGGTATACATCCACAGATATGCAGTATTTT	CATSRDPAGAGYTSTDMQYF
.	TRBV18	.	TRBJ2-1	TGTGCCAGCTCACCAGCGGGACAGCTGAACAATGAGCAGTTCTTC	CASSPAGQLNNEQFF
many	TRBV10-3	TRBD2	TRBJ2-3	TGTGCCATCAGTTGGGAAAGACTAGCGGACGGGGAAGATACGCAGTATTTT	CAISWERLADGEDTQYF
.	TRBV12-3/TRBV12-4	.	TRBJ2-4	TGTGCCAGCACCTTTGGAGGGACCTATGGCAAAAACATTCAGTACTTC	CASTFGGTYGKNIQYF
many	TRBV20-1	TRBD2	TRBJ2-1	TGCAGTGCTAGAGAGGGGCTAGCGGGGGTGAATGAGCAGTTCTTC	CSAREGLAGVNEQFF
.	TRBV7-2	.	TRBJ2-7	TGTGCCAACAGCTTAAGGAGAGAGGGTTACGAGCAGTACTTC	CANSLRREGYEQYF
.	TRBV7-8	.	TRBJ1-5	TGTGCCAGCAGCGCGCAGGGTGCAAATCAGCCCCAGCATTTT	CASSAQGANQPQHF
.	TRBV10-3	.	TRBJ2-2	TGTGCCATGTCAGGGAGGACCGGGGAGCTGTTTTTT	CAMSGRTGELFF
once	TRBV12-3/TRBV12-4	.	TRBJ1-1	TGTGTCAGCAGCTCTGACGTGATTGAAGCTTTCTTT	CVSSSDVIEAFF
.	TRBV9	.	TRBJ2-1	TGTGCCAGCAGCGTAGTAGTGGACAATGAGCAGTTCTTC	CASSVVVDNEQFF
many	TRBV29-1	TRBD1	TRBJ1-2	TGCAGCGTTGAGCGGACAGGGCAAAGGGGCTACACCTTC	CSVERTGQRGYTF
few	TRBV20-1	.	TRBJ1-2	TGCAGTGCTGCTGGACAGCGCAACTATGGCTACACCTTC	CSAAGQRNYGYTF